The sequence of this T cell receptor (beta chain) was determined in a study of siplizumab effects on memory and regulatory T cells. Generated by immunoSEQ multiplex PCR, the TCRdb table keeps only in-frame clones and is missing some. The sample lists tens of thousands of clones, more than 80% seen once, with roughly 0.25% in the top ten. Using three donor pairs, the authors sequenced unstimulated naive, memory, effector memory and TEMRA subsets. The CDR3 spans 14 residues. The ends lost 7 bases at V and 7 bases at J; junction bases unmatched: 7. Germline CDR1 reads SEHNR; CDR2 reads FQNEAQ (reference sequence).

This sequence originates from a human donor in good health. Sequenced: naive CD4+ T cells sorted from blood. This chain connects TRBV7-9 to TRBJ1-2; 12 bases agree with TRBD1. The CDR3 region has the DNA TGTGCCAGCATCCCGGGACAGGGGGCGACTGGCTACACCTTC. Residues: CASIPGQGATGYTF.